This note documents a single T cell receptor beta chain sequence. Its specificity is unknown. The data were taken from a study of CXCR3-negative and CXCR3-positive naive CD8 T cells. The study, taken as a whole, reports: TRB CDR3s of CXCR3-positive naive cells were more hydrophobic than those of CXCR3-negative naive cells.

Libraries of TRB cDNA were made by 5' RACE and carried UMIs. TCRdb reprocessed the 5' RACE reads and reports one entry per CDR3 protein, with no DNA. The repertoire table contains approximately 98,000 distinct CDR3 sequences. This CDR3 spans 13 amino acids. The chain carries TRBV12-3 or TRBV12-4 and TRBJ2-6. This clonotype was obtained from a human donor in good health. Some clones in this sample may be carry-over from other donors' samples. Sequenced: naive CXCR3+ CD8+ T cells from blood. Subset specified: CD45RO-CCR7+CD27+CD95- naive CD8+ T cells expressing CXCR3 (TNR3+). This CDR3 reads CASSFAGANVLTF.